This TCR beta chain was sequenced during a study of glioma-infiltrating T cells after dendritic cell vaccination. Study background: Patients had newly diagnosed or recurrent glioblastoma and received dendritic cell vaccines. Notes on the study in general: Higher TCR clonality did not directly relate to longer survival.

Germline V gene sequence: CDR1 SGHNT, CDR2 YYREEE (reference sequence). The CDR3 has 14 amino acids. Trimming took 4 bases from V and 2 from J; bases not matched to a gene: 4. In regard to this clone: The target antigen is unknown.

Input was 2 to 2.5 ug genomic DNA, or all available if less. Profiled with immunoSEQ multiplex PCR; TCRdb holds only in-frame clones, not every one. The table records 80,000 to 95,000 clones, about 83% of them present only once. Sequences were derived from blood, sampled before dendritic cell vaccination. The TCR originated in a human donor with glioblastoma. The chain carries TRBV5-4 and TRBJ2-7; TRBD2 aligns across 9 bases. CDR3 in amino acids: CASSTLAGTYEQYF. Here the CDR3 DNA reads TGTGCCAGCAGCACCCTAGCGGGAACCTACGAGCAGTACTTC.